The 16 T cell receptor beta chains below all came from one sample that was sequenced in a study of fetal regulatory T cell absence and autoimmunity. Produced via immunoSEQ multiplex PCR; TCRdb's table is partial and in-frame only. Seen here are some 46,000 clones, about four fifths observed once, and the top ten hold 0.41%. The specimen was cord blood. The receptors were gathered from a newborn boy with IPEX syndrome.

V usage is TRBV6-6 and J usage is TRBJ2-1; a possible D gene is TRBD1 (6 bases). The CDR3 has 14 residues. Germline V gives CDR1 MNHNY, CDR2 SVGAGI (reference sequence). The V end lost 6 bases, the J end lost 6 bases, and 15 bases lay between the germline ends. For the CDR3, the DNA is TGTGCCAGCAGCGCCTCGAAGGGGGTCAATGAGCAGTTCTTC. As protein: CASSASKGVNEQFF.

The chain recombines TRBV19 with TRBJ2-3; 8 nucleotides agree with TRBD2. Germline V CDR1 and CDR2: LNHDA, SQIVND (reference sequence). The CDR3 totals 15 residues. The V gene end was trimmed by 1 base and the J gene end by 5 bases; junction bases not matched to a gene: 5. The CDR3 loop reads CASSIAGLAKDTQYF. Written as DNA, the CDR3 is TGTGCCAGTAGTATAGCAGGACTAGCAAAAGATACGCAGTATTTT.

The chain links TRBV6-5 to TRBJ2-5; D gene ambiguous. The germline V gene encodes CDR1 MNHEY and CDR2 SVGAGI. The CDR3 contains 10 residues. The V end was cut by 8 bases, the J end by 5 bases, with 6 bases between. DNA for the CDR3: TGTGCCAGCGGGATGGAGACCCAGTACTTC. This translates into CASGMETQYF.

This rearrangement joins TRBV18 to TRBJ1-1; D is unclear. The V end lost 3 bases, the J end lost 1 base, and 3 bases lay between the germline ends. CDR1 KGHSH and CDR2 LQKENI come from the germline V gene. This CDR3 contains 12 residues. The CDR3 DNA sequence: TGTGCCAGCTCACCGGGGAACACTGAAGCTTTCTTT. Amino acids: CASSPGNTEAFF.

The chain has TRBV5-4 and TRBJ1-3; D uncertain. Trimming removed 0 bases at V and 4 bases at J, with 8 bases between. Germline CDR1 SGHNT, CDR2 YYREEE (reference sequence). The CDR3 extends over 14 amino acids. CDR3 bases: TGTGCCAGCAGCTTGGAAGGGAGGGGAAACACCATATATTTT. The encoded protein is CASSLEGRGNTIYF.

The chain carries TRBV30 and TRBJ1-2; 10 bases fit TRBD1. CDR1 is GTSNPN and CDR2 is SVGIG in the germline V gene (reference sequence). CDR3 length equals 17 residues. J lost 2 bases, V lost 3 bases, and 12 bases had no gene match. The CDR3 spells CAWSKLGTGEVNYGYTF. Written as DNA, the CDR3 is TGTGCCTGGAGCAAGTTGGGGACAGGGGAGGTCAACTATGGCTACACCTTC.

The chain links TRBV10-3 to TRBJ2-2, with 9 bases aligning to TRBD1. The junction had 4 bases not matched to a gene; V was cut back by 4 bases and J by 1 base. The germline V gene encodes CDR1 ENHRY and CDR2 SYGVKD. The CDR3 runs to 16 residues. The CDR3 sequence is CAISGRDRVNTGELFF. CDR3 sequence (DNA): TGTGCCATCAGTGGCCGGGACAGGGTGAACACCGGGGAGCTGTTTTTT.

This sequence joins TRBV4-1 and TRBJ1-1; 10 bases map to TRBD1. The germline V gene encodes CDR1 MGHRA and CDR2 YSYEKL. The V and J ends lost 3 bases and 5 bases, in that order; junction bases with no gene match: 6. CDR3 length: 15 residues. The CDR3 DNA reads TGCGCCAGCAGCCAGCCGGGACAGGGGAGGACTGAAGCTTTCTTT. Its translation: CASSQPGQGRTEAFF.

This CDR3 reads CASSLGGTVNTEAFF. The CDR3 DNA reads as TGTGCCAGCAGCTTGGGGGGGACAGTTAACACTGAAGCTTTCTTT. The rearrangement uses TRBV5-4 and TRBJ1-1, with TRBD1 matching over 7 bases. Germline CDR1 SGHNT, CDR2 YYREEE (reference sequence). The V segment lost 0 bases and the J segment 2 bases; nucleotides outside the gene matches: 4. The length of the CDR3 is 15 residues.

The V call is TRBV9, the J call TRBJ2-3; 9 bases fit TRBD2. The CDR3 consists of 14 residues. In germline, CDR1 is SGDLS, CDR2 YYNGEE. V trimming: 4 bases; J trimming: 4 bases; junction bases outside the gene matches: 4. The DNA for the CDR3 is TGTGCCAGCAGCCGGGGACTAGCCCCAGATACGCAGTATTTT. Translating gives CASSRGLAPDTQYF.

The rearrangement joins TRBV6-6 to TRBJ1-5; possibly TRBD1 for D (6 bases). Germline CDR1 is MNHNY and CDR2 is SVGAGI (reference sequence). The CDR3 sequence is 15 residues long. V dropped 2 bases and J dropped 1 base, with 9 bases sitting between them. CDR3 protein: CASSYKQGSNQPQHF. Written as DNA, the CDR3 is TGTGCCAGCAGTTACAAACAGGGAAGCAATCAGCCCCAGCATTTT.

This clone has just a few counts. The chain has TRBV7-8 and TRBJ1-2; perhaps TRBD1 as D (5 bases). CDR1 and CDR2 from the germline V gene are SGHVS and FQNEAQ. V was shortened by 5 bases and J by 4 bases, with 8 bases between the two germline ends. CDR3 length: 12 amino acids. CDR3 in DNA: TGTGCCAGCAGCCGGGGGTTCTATGGCTACACCTTC. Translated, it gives CASSRGFYGYTF.

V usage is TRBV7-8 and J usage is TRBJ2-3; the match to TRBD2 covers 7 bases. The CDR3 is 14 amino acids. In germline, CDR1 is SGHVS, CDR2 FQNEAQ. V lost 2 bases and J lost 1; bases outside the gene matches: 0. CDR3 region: CASSLSGGTDTQYF. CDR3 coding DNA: TGTGCCAGCAGCTTAAGCGGGGGCACAGATACGCAGTATTTT.

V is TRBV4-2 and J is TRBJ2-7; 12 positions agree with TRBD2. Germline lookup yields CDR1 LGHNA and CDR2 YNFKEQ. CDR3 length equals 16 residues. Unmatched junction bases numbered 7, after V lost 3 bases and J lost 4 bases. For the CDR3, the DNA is TGTGCCAGCAGCCACCCGGTCCTAGCGGGAGGGTACGAGCAGTACTTC. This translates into CASSHPVLAGGYEQYF.

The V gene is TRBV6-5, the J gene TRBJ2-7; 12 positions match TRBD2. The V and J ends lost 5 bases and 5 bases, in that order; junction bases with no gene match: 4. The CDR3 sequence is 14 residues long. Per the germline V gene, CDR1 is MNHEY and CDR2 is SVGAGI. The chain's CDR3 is CASSGGLAGNEQYF. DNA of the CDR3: TGTGCCAGCAGTGGAGGACTAGCGGGGAACGAGCAGTACTTC.

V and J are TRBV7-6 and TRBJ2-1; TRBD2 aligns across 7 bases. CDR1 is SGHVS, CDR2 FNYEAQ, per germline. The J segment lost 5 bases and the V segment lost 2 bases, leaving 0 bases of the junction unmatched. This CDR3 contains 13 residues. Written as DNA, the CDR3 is TGTGCCAGCAGCTTACGGGGGGACAATGAGCAGTTCTTC. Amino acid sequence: CASSLRGDNEQFF.